This entry lists 10 T cell receptor beta chains sequenced from one sample in a study of T cell responses to AZD1222 COVID-19 vaccine. The method was immunoSEQ multiplex PCR; TCRdb's version includes in-frame clones alone and lacks a portion of them. The sample records about 150,000 clones, around 89% being singletons. The sample consisted of peripheral blood, taken on day 0 of AZD1222 vaccination. These receptor sequences come from an adult in good health.

The chain couples TRBV7-2 to TRBJ1-5; D is uncertain. There are 14 residues in the CDR3. Germline V gives CDR1 SGHTA, CDR2 FQGNSA. Trimming left V 5 bases short and J 6 bases short, with 14 bases between. The CDR3, as DNA: TGTGCCAGCAGCCTAAACGGGCCGTTTCAGCCCCAGCATTTT. Translating gives CASSLNGPFQPQHF.

The rearrangement joins TRBV27 to TRBJ2-2, with TRBD1 identical over 7 bases. The germline V gene encodes CDR1 MNHEY and CDR2 SMNVEV (reference sequence). V gave up 4 bases and J gave up 4 bases; unmatched junction bases: 6. CDR3 length: 15 residues. The CDR3 DNA reads as TGTGCCAGCAGTTGGGACAGACGCGCCACCGGGGAGCTGTTTTTT. Residues: CASSWDRRATGELFF.

The V call is TRBV4-3, the J call TRBJ2-3; 10 nucleotides agree with TRBD2. This CDR3 contains 15 residues. Looked up from germline, CDR1 is LGHNA and CDR2 is YSLEER. After removal of 4 bases from V and 2 bases from J, the junction contained 3 bases not matched to a gene. This chain's CDR3 is CASSRTSGNTDTQYF. The CDR3 DNA reads as TGCGCCAGCAGCCGGACTAGCGGAAACACAGATACGCAGTATTTT.

The chain uses TRBV7-2 and TRBJ2-3, with D hard to call. Germline lookup yields CDR1 SGHTA and CDR2 FQGNSA. The CDR3 is 11 residues long. The V gene lost 5 bases and the J gene lost 6 bases, with 6 bases spanning the gap. CDR3 nucleotides: TGTGCCAGCAGCGAGTTTGATACGCAGTATTTT. It translates to CASSEFDTQYF.

The sample holds one count of this clone. The chain is built from TRBV28 and TRBJ1-2; D unresolved. This CDR3 spans 11 amino acids. Trimming stripped 3 bases from V and 6 bases from J, with 5 bases between. Per germline, CDR1 MDHEN and CDR2 SYDVKM. The CDR3 is CASSLFNGYTF. For the CDR3, the DNA is TGTGCCAGCAGTTTGTTTAATGGCTACACCTTC.

V and J are TRBV19 and TRBJ2-3; D unclear. CDR1 is LNHDA and CDR2 is SQIVND in the germline V gene (reference sequence). V lost 9 bases and J lost 5, with 9 bases in between. This CDR3 comprises 11 residues. This CDR3 reads CASRVGDTQYF. For the CDR3, the DNA is TGTGCCAGCCGTGTTGGAGATACGCAGTATTTT.

The gene calls are TRBV2 and TRBJ2-3; maybe TRBD2 (5 bases). This CDR3 contains 15 residues. In germline, CDR1 is SNHLY, CDR2 FYNNEI. Between the trimmed V and J ends, which lost 6 bases and 2 bases, there was a span of 15 bases. The CDR3 nucleotides read TGTGCCAGCAGGGTATCTAGCACCCTCACAGATACGCAGTATTTT. Its translation: CASRVSSTLTDTQYF.

The genes are TRBV5-1 and TRBJ1-5, with 8 bases fitting TRBD1. The germline V gene has CDR1 SGHRS and CDR2 YFSETQ. CDR3 length equals 14 residues. J was trimmed by 5 bases and V by 3 bases; bases with no gene match: 4. CDR3 residues: CASSWTGPDQPQHF. CDR3 nucleotide sequence: TGCGCCAGCAGCTGGACAGGGCCAGATCAGCCCCAGCATTTT. Looking up the rest from reference TRBV5-1 and TRBJ1-5 gives the full variable domain: KAGVTQTPRYLIKTRGQQVTLSCSPISGHRSVSWYQQTPGQGLQFLFEYFSETQRNKGNFPGRFSGRQFSNSRSEMNVSTLELGDSALYLCASSWTGPDQPQHFGDGTRLSIL.

CDR3 in amino acids: CASSDEWGQPQHF. DNA of the CDR3: TGTGCCAGCAGTGACGAATGGGGCCAGCCCCAGCATTTT. The chain links TRBV6-4 to TRBJ1-5; tentative D call: TRBD1 (5 bases). Germline lookup yields CDR1 MRHNA and CDR2 SNTAGT. The V and J ends lost 2 bases and 7 bases respectively, with 9 bases between them. The CDR3 loop spans 13 amino acids.

The chain recombines TRBV5-6 with TRBJ1-1; a possible D gene is TRBD1 (6 bases). Between the trimmed V and J ends, which lost 0 bases and 1 base, there was a span of 10 bases. The germline gives CDR1 SGHDT, CDR2 YYEEEE. This CDR3 contains 15 residues. For the CDR3, the DNA is TGTGCCAGCAGCTTGGCGGGGGGCAGGAACACTGAAGCTTTCTTT. The encoded protein is CASSLAGGRNTEAFF.